Listed below are T cell receptor beta chains from one sample, sequenced in a study of T cell clones after liver transplantation. TCRdb's copy holds only in-frame clones and misses some; the assay was immunoSEQ multiplex PCR. Among 45,000 to 55,000 clones, about four fifths were seen once, and the ten largest hold about 8.1%. This specimen consisted of CD4+ T cells from blood, obtained before liver transplant. These receptors originate from a human donor who received a liver transplant. Each CDR3 is given without its conserved first and last residue. Only part of the rows carry a size: once, few, many, or a class if the clone is expanded.

V	size	J	CDR3
TRBV9	NA	TRBJ2-5	ASSVGWGRTMETQY
TRBV5-1	NA	TRBJ2-1	ASSPGGLSSYNEQF
TRBV30	once	TRBJ1-3	AWSMTARGNTIY
TRBV19	once	TRBJ2-3	ATQDDLPTDTQY
TRBV23-1	NA	TRBJ2-2	ASSQSARGLTGELF
TRBV5-4	NA	TRBJ2-5	ASTQPGGTQY
TRBV2	NA	TRBJ2-7	ASKRGGQISYEQY
TRBV7-3	NA	TRBJ2-5	ASSLSPVSSKTQY
TRBV18	NA	TRBJ1-1	ASSPGGPEAF
TRBV7-2	NA	TRBJ2-1	ASSVGQGSYNEQF
TRBV29-1	NA	TRBJ2-1	SVDVQGASYNEQF
TRBV2	NA	TRBJ1-5	ASSGQGDLQPQH
TRBV6-5	NA	TRBJ2-7	ASQRGGDRVGEQY
TRBV7-2	NA	TRBJ2-7	ASSLVGGYEQY
TRBV19	NA	TRBJ2-3	ASRVAGVGTQY
TRBV6-5	few	TRBJ2-2	ASSRQGLNTGELF
TRBV15	NA	TRBJ1-1	ATSRGAGEEAF
TRBV6-1	NA	TRBJ1-5	ASSEVAVQQPQH
TRBV11-2	NA	TRBJ2-2	AGGRVRGTGELF
TRBV19	NA	TRBJ1-2	ASSPLRPGGNYGYT
TRBV19	NA	TRBJ2-3	ASRATSLGTDTQY
TRBV14	NA	TRBJ2-7	ASSQGQGGTYEQY
TRBV4-1	NA	TRBJ2-2	ASSQDLRRRGGRTGELF
TRBV6-5	NA	TRBJ2-2	ASSSGGNTGELF
TRBV7-2	NA	TRBJ2-3	ASSLDPPGQGSPQY
TRBV2	NA	TRBJ1-5	ASSSTVTNQPQH
TRBV7-2	NA	TRBJ2-7	ARTDRGYEQY
TRBV6-5	NA	TRBJ1-2	ASSPQGYT
TRBV15	NA	TRBJ2-2	ATSRDLGRGTGELF
TRBV5-6	once	TRBJ2-5	ASSLPGGEPETQY
TRBV7-2	NA	TRBJ2-5	ASSAGTSILQTQY
TRBV7-2	NA	TRBJ2-4	ASSLGQGLAKNIQY
TRBV5-6	NA	TRBJ1-1	ASSFRGRSVEAF
TRBV6-5	NA	TRBJ2-1	ASSYGLAGSEQF
TRBV10-3	NA	TRBJ1-6	AIALGHDNSPLH
TRBV6-6	NA	TRBJ1-1	ASSYGGPNTEAF
TRBV19	NA	TRBJ2-1	ASRTGGGRYNEQF
TRBV19	NA	TRBJ1-4	ASSPPGTNEKLF
TRBV2	NA	TRBJ2-1	ASTLTGVYNEQF
TRBV25-1	NA	TRBJ2-5	ASRPTSASSYQETQY
TRBV7-3	NA	TRBJ2-3	ASSQTDSSTDTQY
TRBV7-2	NA	TRBJ1-1	ASSLDSRSAAAF
TRBV5-1	NA	TRBJ2-3	ASSPQGGSPPDTQY
TRBV28	NA	TRBJ2-1	ASTPSGSYNEQF
TRBV30	NA	TRBJ2-1	AWAVRREVAYNEQF
TRBV28	NA	TRBJ2-7	ASSLYTSGTYEQY
TRBV5-1	once	TRBJ2-1	ASSPPVGAGNEQF
TRBV28	NA	TRBJ2-7	ASSLLNAGGEQY
TRBV4-2	few	TRBJ2-6	ASSQDPGANVLT
TRBV10-3	NA	TRBJ1-1	ATLIGAGRNTEAF
TRBV18	once	TRBJ2-1	ASSRLPGLANNEQF